This is a list of T cell receptor beta chains from one sample in a study of blood T cell repertoires in COVID-19. Measured with immunoSEQ multiplex PCR; TCRdb has only the in-frame clones, and not every one. The sample lists 320,000 or so clones, about 90% occurring once. The sequenced material came from PBMCs or T cells enriched from blood (not recorded which). The origin of the receptors is a man in his thirties or forties who had recovered from COVID-19. CDR3s include the opening cysteine and the closing phenylalanine or tryptophan. D genes are given only for firm matches. Not every row has a clone size; where given, it reads once, few, many or a size class.

J gene: TRBJ1-2
V gene: TRBV9
D gene: TRBD1
clone size: -
CDR3 protein: CASSRGTGSSYGYTF
CDR3 DNA: TGTGCCAGCAGCCGCGGGACAGGGTCTTCCTATGGCTACACCTTC

J gene: TRBJ1-2
V gene: TRBV28
D gene: TRBD1
clone size: -
CDR3 protein: CASSFRDRVVSGYTF
CDR3 DNA: TGTGCCAGCAGTTTTAGGGACAGGGTCGTAAGCGGCTACACCTTC

J gene: TRBJ2-7
V gene: TRBV27
D gene: TRBD1
clone size: -
CDR3 protein: CASGKRDRPLLDEQYF
CDR3 DNA: TGTGCCAGCGGAAAGAGGGACAGGCCGTTACTTGACGAGCAGTACTTC

J gene: TRBJ2-5
V gene: TRBV15
D gene: -
clone size: once
CDR3 protein: CATSRAADSQETQYF
CDR3 DNA: TGTGCCACCAGCAGAGCGGCCGACAGCCAAGAGACCCAGTACTTC

J gene: TRBJ1-2
V gene: TRBV19
D gene: TRBD1
clone size: -
CDR3 protein: CASSVTGDLYGYTF
CDR3 DNA: TGTGCCAGTAGTGTGACAGGGGACCTCTATGGCTACACCTTC

J gene: TRBJ2-4
V gene: TRBV28
D gene: TRBD1
clone size: -
CDR3 protein: CASRARGLYQYF
CDR3 DNA: TGTGCCAGCAGGGCCAGGGGGCTCTATCAGTACTTC

J gene: TRBJ1-4
V gene: TRBV6-5
D gene: -
clone size: -
CDR3 protein: CASSTLGGLGEKLFF
CDR3 DNA: TGTGCCAGCAGTACCCTCGGGGGACTGGGCGAAAAACTGTTTTTT

J gene: TRBJ2-3
V gene: TRBV10-1
D gene: -
clone size: -
CDR3 protein: CASTGATDTQYF
CDR3 DNA: TGCGCCAGCACAGGGGCCACAGATACGCAGTATTTT

J gene: TRBJ2-3
V gene: TRBV11-2
D gene: -
clone size: -
CDR3 protein: CASSWEGGLDTQYF
CDR3 DNA: TGTGCCAGCAGCTGGGAGGGGGGCCTAGATACGCAGTATTTT

J gene: TRBJ1-2
V gene: TRBV5-1
D gene: TRBD1
clone size: -
CDR3 protein: CASSARDRGGDHYGYTF
CDR3 DNA: TGCGCCAGCAGCGCCCGGGACAGGGGAGGGGACCACTATGGCTACACCTTC

J gene: TRBJ2-2
V gene: TRBV18
D gene: -
clone size: -
CDR3 protein: CASSQRDTNTGELFF
CDR3 DNA: TGTGCCAGCTCACAACGGGACACCAACACCGGGGAGCTGTTTTTT

J gene: TRBJ1-6
V gene: TRBV7-8
D gene: -
clone size: -
CDR3 protein: CASSPLQGKRLHF
CDR3 DNA: TGTGCCAGCAGCCCATTACAGGGTAAACGCCTCCACTTT

J gene: TRBJ1-2
V gene: TRBV29-1
D gene: TRBD1
clone size: -
CDR3 protein: CSGTGTDGYTF
CDR3 DNA: TGCAGCGGGACAGGGACCGATGGCTACACCTTC

J gene: TRBJ1-4
V gene: TRBV5-1
D gene: -
clone size: -
CDR3 protein: CASSLGISSNEKLFF
CDR3 DNA: TGCGCCAGCAGCTTGGGTATAAGCTCTAATGAAAAACTGTTTTTT

J gene: TRBJ1-2
V gene: TRBV12-3/TRBV12-4
D gene: TRBD1
clone size: -
CDR3 protein: CASSPGQVRGYTF
CDR3 DNA: TGTGCCAGCAGTCCCGGACAGGTCCGCGGCTACACCTTC

J gene: TRBJ2-5
V gene: TRBV5-6
D gene: -
clone size: -
CDR3 protein: CASSLGGLGETQYF
CDR3 DNA: TGTGCCAGCAGCTTGGGGGGGCTGGGAGAGACCCAGTACTTC

J gene: TRBJ2-1
V gene: TRBV7-9
D gene: -
clone size: medium-sized
CDR3 protein: CASSFSSSYNEQFF
CDR3 DNA: TGTGCCAGCAGCTTTTCCAGCTCCTACAATGAGCAGTTCTTC

J gene: TRBJ2-5
V gene: TRBV18
D gene: TRBD1
clone size: once
CDR3 protein: CASSLRTGASETQYF
CDR3 DNA: TGTGCCAGCTCCCTGAGGACAGGGGCCAGCGAGACCCAGTACTTC

J gene: TRBJ2-7
V gene: TRBV28
D gene: TRBD1
clone size: -
CDR3 protein: CASVRTGGRISREQYF
CDR3 DNA: TGTGCCAGCGTACGGACAGGGGGCCGTATATCGAGGGAGCAGTACTTC

J gene: TRBJ1-2
V gene: TRBV7-8
D gene: TRBD1
clone size: -
CDR3 protein: CASSPRQGANYGYTF
CDR3 DNA: TGTGCCAGCAGCCCACGACAGGGCGCTAACTATGGCTACACCTTC

J gene: TRBJ1-6
V gene: TRBV10-3
D gene: TRBD1
clone size: once
CDR3 protein: CANGQGRRNSPLHF
CDR3 DNA: TGTGCCAACGGACAGGGAAGGAGGAATTCACCCCTCCACTTT

J gene: TRBJ1-1
V gene: TRBV5-1
D gene: TRBD1
clone size: -
CDR3 protein: CASSQMGQGLNTEAFF
CDR3 DNA: TGCGCCAGCAGCCAGATGGGACAGGGATTGAACACTGAAGCTTTCTTT

J gene: TRBJ2-7
V gene: TRBV5-4
D gene: TRBD1
clone size: -
CDR3 protein: CASSMETGLYEQYF
CDR3 DNA: TGTGCCAGCAGCATGGAGACAGGGCTCTACGAGCAGTACTTC

J gene: TRBJ1-1
V gene: TRBV24-1
D gene: -
clone size: -
CDR3 protein: CATRAPGTEAFF
CDR3 DNA: TGTGCCACCAGGGCCCCAGGCACTGAAGCTTTCTTT

J gene: TRBJ1-4
V gene: TRBV4-1
D gene: TRBD1
clone size: once
CDR3 protein: CASRASGQVNEKLFF
CDR3 DNA: TGCGCCAGCAGAGCATCAGGACAGGTGAATGAAAAACTGTTTTTT

J gene: TRBJ1-2
V gene: TRBV28
D gene: TRBD1
clone size: -
CDR3 protein: CASSLKTGAYGYTF
CDR3 DNA: TGTGCCAGCAGTTTAAAGACAGGGGCCTATGGCTACACCTTC

J gene: TRBJ1-1
V gene: TRBV6-5
D gene: TRBD1
clone size: -
CDR3 protein: CASSYVRGHVTEAFF
CDR3 DNA: TGTGCCAGCAGTTACGTCAGGGGGCATGTCACTGAAGCTTTCTTT

J gene: TRBJ1-2
V gene: TRBV5-1
D gene: -
clone size: -
CDR3 protein: CASSLDQGPSYGYTF
CDR3 DNA: TGCGCCAGCAGCTTGGACCAGGGGCCAAGCTATGGCTACACCTTC

J gene: TRBJ2-5
V gene: TRBV10-3
D gene: TRBD1
clone size: -
CDR3 protein: CASTPTRDSQETQYF
CDR3 DNA: TGTGCCAGTACTCCCACCCGGGACAGCCAAGAGACCCAGTACTTC

J gene: TRBJ2-7
V gene: TRBV15
D gene: TRBD1
clone size: -
CDR3 protein: CATSNQGQAQYF
CDR3 DNA: TGTGCCACCAGCAACCAGGGACAGGCTCAGTACTTC

J gene: TRBJ1-1
V gene: TRBV9
D gene: -
clone size: -
CDR3 protein: CASSPLGGNTEAFF
CDR3 DNA: TGTGCCAGCAGCCCCCTTGGAGGGAACACTGAAGCTTTCTTT

J gene: TRBJ2-2
V gene: TRBV29-1
D gene: TRBD1
clone size: once
CDR3 protein: CSVYTGDPGAGELFF
CDR3 DNA: TGCAGCGTTTATACAGGGGACCCAGGGGCCGGGGAGCTGTTTTTT

J gene: TRBJ1-4
V gene: TRBV3-1/TRBV3-2
D gene: -
clone size: -
CDR3 protein: CASRNRDEKLFF
CDR3 DNA: TGTGCCAGCAGGAACCGGGATGAAAAACTGTTTTTT

J gene: TRBJ1-5
V gene: TRBV7-2
D gene: -
clone size: once
CDR3 protein: CASSLDVDPGRPQHF
CDR3 DNA: TGTGCCAGCAGCTTAGATGTGGATCCCGGGAGGCCCCAGCATTTT

J gene: TRBJ2-5
V gene: TRBV29-1
D gene: -
clone size: -
CDR3 protein: CSVGELSGQTQYF
CDR3 DNA: TGCAGCGTTGGGGAGTTATCCGGCCAGACCCAGTACTTC

J gene: TRBJ1-2
V gene: TRBV6-1
D gene: -
clone size: -
CDR3 protein: CASSESTGYGYTF
CDR3 DNA: TGTGCCAGCAGTGAATCTACAGGATATGGCTACACCTTC

J gene: TRBJ2-1
V gene: TRBV9
D gene: -
clone size: -
CDR3 protein: CASSVDGEYYNEQFF
CDR3 DNA: TGTGCCAGCAGCGTAGACGGAGAATACTACAATGAGCAGTTCTTC

J gene: TRBJ2-2
V gene: TRBV5-1
D gene: TRBD1
clone size: few
CDR3 protein: CASSLRTGGYTGELFF
CDR3 DNA: TGCGCCAGCAGCTTAAGGACAGGGGGCTACACCGGGGAGCTGTTTTTT

J gene: TRBJ1-1
V gene: TRBV20-1
D gene: -
clone size: -
CDR3 protein: CRPLGGGAFF
CDR3 DNA: TGCAGGCCCCTTGGGGGGGGAGCTTTCTTT

J gene: TRBJ1-4
V gene: TRBV2
D gene: -
clone size: -
CDR3 protein: CASSASSGKLFF
CDR3 DNA: TGTGCCAGCAGCGCCTCCTCGGGAAAACTGTTTTTT

J gene: TRBJ1-2
V gene: TRBV28
D gene: -
clone size: once
CDR3 protein: CASSSKTGFYGYTF
CDR3 DNA: TGTGCCAGCAGTTCGAAGACAGGCTTCTATGGCTACACCTTC

J gene: TRBJ2-7
V gene: TRBV9
D gene: TRBD2
clone size: -
CDR3 protein: CASSVAGGASYEQYF
CDR3 DNA: TGTGCCAGCAGCGTAGCCGGGGGGGCTAGCTACGAGCAGTACTTC